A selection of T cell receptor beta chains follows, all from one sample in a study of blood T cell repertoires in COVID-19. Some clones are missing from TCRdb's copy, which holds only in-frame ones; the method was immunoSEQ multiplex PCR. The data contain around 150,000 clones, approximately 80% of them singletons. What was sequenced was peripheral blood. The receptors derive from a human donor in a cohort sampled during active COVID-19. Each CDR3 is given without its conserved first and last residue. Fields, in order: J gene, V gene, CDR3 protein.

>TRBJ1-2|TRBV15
ATSTAGDPNYGYT
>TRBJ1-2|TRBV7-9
ASSRRRQGGSDGYT
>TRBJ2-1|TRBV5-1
ASSLSGGDVPQF
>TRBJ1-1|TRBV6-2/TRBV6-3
ASSYGQGGSMMNTEAF
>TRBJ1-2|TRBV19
ASTLPAGDNYGYT
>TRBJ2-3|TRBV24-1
ATSDRGEGGTDTQY
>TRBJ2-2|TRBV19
ASSILGAANTGELF
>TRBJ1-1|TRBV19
ASSIGTGGFEAF
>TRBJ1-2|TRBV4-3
ASSQGRTGGINYGYT
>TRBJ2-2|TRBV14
ASSQGDRGAGELF